This TCR beta chain is drawn from a study of read filtering for tumor transcriptome and immune sequencing. Looking at the study overall: Per sample, TCR-region reads ranged about 4 to 11 million by IR-seq, about 85 to 1,400 by RNA-seq. General study points: The CD138-negative fraction was mixed bone marrow immune cells, not pure T cells.

Worth noting for this clonotype: What it binds is unknown.

This library used around 0.4 ug RNA and molecular barcoded adaptors spanning alpha/delta and beta/gamma chains. One entry per CDR3 protein, called by TCRdb with MiXCR from the reads. The sample holds approximately 6,100 distinct CDR3 sequences; 20% to 25% are singletons and the top ten take around 48%. This CDR3 contains 15 residues. V was clipped by 3 bases and J by 4 bases, with 13 bases between them. Looked up from germline, CDR1 is LNHDA and CDR2 is SQIVND (reference sequence). V is TRBV19 and J is TRBJ2-1; no definite D call. This receptor was taken from a donor aged 40 or older with multiple myeloma. The sample consisted of a population of CD138-negative cells sorted from bone marrow. The CDR3 sequence: CASSISANGYNEQFF. The CDR3 DNA reads TGTGCCAGTAGTATCAGTGCTAACGGATACAATGAGCAGTTCTTC. Supplemented by reference TRBV19 and TRBJ2-1, the full variable domain reads DGGITQSPKYLFRKEGQNVTLSCEQNLNHDAMYWYRQDPGQGLRLIYYSQIVNDFQKGDIAEGYSVSREKKESFPLTVTSAQKNPTAFYLCASSISANGYNEQFFGPGTRLTVL.